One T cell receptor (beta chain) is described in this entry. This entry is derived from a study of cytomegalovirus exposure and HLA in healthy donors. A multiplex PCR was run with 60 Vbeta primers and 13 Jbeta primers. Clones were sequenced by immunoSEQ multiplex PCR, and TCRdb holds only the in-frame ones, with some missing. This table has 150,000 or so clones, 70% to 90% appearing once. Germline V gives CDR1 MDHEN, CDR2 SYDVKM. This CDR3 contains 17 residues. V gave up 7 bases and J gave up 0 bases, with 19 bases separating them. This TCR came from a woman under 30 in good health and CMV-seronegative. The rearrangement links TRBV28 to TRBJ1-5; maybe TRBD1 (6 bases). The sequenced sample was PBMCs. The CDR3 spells CASNPSGAGYSNQPQHF. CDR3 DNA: TGTGCCAGCAACCCTTCAGGGGCCGGATATAGCAATCAGCCCCAGCATTTT.